This T cell receptor (beta chain) is drawn from a study of T-cell reconstitution after alpha-beta-depleted transplantation in children. Preparation of the TCRbeta library used unique molecular identifiers. TCRdb re-called the PCR reads through MiXCR, storing one row per CDR3 protein. The repertoire holds about 1,000,000 distinct CDR3 sequences, around 30% seen once, with roughly 31% in the top ten. This CDR3 has 16 residues. From germline, CDR1 is SGHRS and CDR2 YFSETQ. V lost 0 bases and J 1 base, leaving 13 bases between the germline ends. The rearrangement uses TRBV5-1 and TRBJ1-1, with D possibly being TRBD1 (6 bases). This TCR derives from a boy under two years old who had a stem cell transplant for SCID, so the T cells may come from the graft donor. Specimen: PBMCs, mostly from graft donor cells, collected 360 days after TCRalphabeta/CD19-depleted stem cell transplant. CDR3 amino acids: CASSLGIGGSNTEAFF. CDR3 in DNA: TGCGCCAGCAGCTTGGGCATCGGGGGCTCGAACACTGAAGCTTTCTTT.